This TCR beta chain emerged from a study of shared clonotypes between healthy human individuals. Across the whole study: Donors were a couple of women and a few men aged 18 to 49.

Only in-frame clones appear in the TCRdb table, and some are missing; sequencing was by immunoSEQ multiplex PCR. The profile shows about 560,000 clones, roughly four fifths of them singletons. CDR3 length: 14 residues. V lost 3 bases to trimming and J lost 4 bases, with 15 bases between them. CDR1 GTSNPN and CDR2 SVGIG come from the germline V gene (reference sequence). The rearrangement joins TRBV30 to TRBJ1-1, with D perhaps matching TRBD1 (6 bases). Sequenced sample: PBMCs. The receptor's source is a woman between 35 and 50 years old in good health. Some clones in this sample may be carry-over from other donors' samples. The CDR3 DNA follows: TGTGCCTGGAGCTCTAGGGGGGGAAGCACTGAAGCTTTCTTT. Encoded protein: CAWSSRGGSTEAFF.